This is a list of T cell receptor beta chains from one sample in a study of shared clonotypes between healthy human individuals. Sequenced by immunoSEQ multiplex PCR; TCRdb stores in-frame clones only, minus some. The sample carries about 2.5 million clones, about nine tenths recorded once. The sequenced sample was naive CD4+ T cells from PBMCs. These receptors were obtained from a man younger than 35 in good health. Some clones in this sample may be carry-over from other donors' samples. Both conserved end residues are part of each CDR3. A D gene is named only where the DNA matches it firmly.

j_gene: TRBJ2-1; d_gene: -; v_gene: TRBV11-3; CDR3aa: CASSTAGREQFF
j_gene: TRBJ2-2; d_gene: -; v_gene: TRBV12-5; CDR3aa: CARWGVGLANTGELFF
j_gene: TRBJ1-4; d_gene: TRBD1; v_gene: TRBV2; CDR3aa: CASRDRGWKLFF
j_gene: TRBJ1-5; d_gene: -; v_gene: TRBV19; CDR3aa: CASSILARNQPQHF
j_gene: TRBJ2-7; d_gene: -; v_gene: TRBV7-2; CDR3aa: CASSLGVSREQYF
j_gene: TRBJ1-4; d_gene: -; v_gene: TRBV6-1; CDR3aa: CASSDLVNEKLFF
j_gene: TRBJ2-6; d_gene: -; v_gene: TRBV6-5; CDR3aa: CASSYEGSRGANVLTF
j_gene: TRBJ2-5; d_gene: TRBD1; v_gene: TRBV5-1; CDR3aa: CASSPAGTGAAQETQYF
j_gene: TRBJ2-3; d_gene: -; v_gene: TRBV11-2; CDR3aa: CASRAMGSTDTQYF
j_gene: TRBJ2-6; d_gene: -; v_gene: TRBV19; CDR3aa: CASTSAGFPGANVLTF
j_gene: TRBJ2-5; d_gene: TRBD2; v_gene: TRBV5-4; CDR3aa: CASSLGSGGGETQYF
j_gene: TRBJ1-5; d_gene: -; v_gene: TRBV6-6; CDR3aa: CANPDEPQHF
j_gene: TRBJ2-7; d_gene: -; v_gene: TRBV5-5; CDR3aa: CASSYWPSYEQYF
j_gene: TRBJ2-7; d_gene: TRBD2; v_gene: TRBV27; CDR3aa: CASSFRLAGSYEQYF
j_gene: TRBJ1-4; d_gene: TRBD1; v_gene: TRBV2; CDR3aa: CASGQGAGSEKLFF
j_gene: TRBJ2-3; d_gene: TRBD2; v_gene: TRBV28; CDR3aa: CASSPTSGGADTQYF
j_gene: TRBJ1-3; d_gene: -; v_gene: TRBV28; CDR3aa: CASRDQGRFSGNTIYF
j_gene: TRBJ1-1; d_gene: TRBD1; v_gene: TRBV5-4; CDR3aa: CASSTRGTQGTEAFF
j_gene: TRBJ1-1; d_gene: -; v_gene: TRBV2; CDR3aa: CASSVRWEATEAFF
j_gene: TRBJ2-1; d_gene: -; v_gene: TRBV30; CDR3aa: CAFRAGDNEQFF
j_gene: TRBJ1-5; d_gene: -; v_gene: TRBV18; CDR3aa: CASSPRAPRGAQHQPQHF
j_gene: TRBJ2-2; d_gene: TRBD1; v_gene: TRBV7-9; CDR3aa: CASSPPRTGRSNTGELFF
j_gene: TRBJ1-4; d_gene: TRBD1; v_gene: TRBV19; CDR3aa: CASSDLTGEGEKLFF
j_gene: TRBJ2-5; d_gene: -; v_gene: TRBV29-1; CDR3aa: CSVVWVWETQYF
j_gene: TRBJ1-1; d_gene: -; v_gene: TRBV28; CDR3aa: CASSRTVWMNTEAFF
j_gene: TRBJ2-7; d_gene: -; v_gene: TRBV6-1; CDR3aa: CASSEAGSRTEPYEQYF
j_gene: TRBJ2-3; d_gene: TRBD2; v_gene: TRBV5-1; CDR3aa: CASSPGGTTDTDTQYF
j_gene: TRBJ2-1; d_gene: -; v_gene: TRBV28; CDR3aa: CASGPAHTYNEQFF
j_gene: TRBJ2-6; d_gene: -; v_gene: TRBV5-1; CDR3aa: CASSSSSGANVLTF
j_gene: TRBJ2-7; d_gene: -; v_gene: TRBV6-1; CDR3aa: CASSVGTPRSVQYF
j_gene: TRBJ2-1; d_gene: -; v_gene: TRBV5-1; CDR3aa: CASSLGNNNEQFF
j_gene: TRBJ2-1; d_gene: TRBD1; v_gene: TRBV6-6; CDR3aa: CASTGQGRGSYNEQFF
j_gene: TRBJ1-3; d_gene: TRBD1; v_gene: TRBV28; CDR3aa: CASSLRTGVFGNTIYF
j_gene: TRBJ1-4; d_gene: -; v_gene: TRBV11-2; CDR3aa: CASSLGGATNEKLFF
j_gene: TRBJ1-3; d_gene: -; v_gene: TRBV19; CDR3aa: CASTTSGPGNTIYF
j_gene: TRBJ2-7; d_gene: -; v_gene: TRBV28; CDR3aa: CASSTPGTGAYEQYF
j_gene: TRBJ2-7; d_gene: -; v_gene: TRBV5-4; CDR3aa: CASSSRKRGGVNSYEQYF
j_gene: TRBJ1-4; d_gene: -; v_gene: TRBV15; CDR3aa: CATSPTSWGPEKLFF
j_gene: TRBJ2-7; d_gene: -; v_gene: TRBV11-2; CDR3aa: CASSSLATEQYF
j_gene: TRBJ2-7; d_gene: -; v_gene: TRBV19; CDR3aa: CASSAGAYEQYF
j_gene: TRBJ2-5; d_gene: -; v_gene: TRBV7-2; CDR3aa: CASSLRHIRGGETQYF
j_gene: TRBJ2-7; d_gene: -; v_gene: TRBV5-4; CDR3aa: CASSLGPQGNGYEQYF